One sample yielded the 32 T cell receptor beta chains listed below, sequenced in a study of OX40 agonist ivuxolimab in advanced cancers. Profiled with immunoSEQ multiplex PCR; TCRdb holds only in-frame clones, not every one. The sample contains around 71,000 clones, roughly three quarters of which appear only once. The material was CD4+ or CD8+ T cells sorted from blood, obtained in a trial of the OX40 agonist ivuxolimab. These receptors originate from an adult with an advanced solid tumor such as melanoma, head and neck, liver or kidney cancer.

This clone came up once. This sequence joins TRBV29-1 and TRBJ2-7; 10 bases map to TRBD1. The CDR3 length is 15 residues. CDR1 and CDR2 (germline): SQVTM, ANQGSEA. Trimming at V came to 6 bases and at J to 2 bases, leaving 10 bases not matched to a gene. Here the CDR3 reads CSVNTAGTGAYEQYF. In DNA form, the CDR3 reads TGCAGCGTAAATACTGCCGGGACAGGGGCCTACGAGCAGTACTTC.

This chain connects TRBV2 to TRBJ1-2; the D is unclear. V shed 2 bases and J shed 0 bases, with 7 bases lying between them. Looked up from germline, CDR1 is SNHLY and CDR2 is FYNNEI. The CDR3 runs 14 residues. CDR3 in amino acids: CASSEKSANYGYTF. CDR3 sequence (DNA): TGTGCCAGCAGTGAAAAGTCAGCTAACTATGGCTACACCTTC.

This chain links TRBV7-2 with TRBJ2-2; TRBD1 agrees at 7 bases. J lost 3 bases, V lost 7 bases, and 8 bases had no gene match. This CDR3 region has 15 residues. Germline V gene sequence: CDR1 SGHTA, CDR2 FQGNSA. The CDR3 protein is CASTLGGADTGELFF. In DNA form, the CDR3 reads TGTGCCAGCACGCTAGGGGGCGCGGACACCGGGGAGCTGTTTTTT.

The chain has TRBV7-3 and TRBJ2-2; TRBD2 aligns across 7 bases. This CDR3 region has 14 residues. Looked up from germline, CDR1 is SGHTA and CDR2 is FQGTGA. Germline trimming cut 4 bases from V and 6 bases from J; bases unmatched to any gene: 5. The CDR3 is CASSSGLRAGELFF. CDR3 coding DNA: TGTGCCAGCAGCTCGGGACTACGCGCCGGGGAGCTGTTTTTT.

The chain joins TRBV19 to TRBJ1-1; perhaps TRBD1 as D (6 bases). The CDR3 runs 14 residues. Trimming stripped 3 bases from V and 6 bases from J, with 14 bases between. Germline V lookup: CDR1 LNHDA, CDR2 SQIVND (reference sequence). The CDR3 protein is CASSMREQGPEAFF. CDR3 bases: TGTGCCAGTAGTATGAGGGAACAGGGCCCTGAAGCTTTCTTT.

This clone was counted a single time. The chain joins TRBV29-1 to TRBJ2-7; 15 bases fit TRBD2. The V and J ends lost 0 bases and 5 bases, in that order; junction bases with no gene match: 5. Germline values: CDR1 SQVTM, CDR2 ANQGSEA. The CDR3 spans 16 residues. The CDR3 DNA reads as TGCAGCGTTGAAGACGCCGGACTAGCGGGAGGGAACGAGCAGTACTTC. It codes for CSVEDAGLAGGNEQYF.

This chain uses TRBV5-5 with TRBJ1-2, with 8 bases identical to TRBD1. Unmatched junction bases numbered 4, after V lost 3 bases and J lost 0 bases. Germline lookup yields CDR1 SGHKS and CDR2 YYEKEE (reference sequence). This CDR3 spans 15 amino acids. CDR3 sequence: CASSWGQAPNYGYTF. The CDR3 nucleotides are TGTGCCAGCAGCTGGGGACAGGCCCCTAACTATGGCTACACCTTC.

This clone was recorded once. The CDR3 region is CASTERESSYNEQFF. In nucleotides, the CDR3 is TGTGCCAGCACAGAGCGGGAGAGCTCCTACAATGAGCAGTTCTTC. V is TRBV2 and J is TRBJ2-1, with 8 bases aligning to TRBD2. The CDR3 consists of 15 residues. Germline V gene data show CDR1 as SNHLY and CDR2 as FYNNEI. The ends lost 7 bases at V and 0 bases at J; junction bases unmatched: 5.

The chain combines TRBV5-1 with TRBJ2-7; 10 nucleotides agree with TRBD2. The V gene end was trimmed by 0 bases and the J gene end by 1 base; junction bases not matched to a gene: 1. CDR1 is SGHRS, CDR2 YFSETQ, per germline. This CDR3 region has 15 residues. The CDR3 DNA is TGCGCCAGCAGCTTGGGGACTAGCGGATCCTACGAGCAGTACTTC. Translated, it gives CASSLGTSGSYEQYF. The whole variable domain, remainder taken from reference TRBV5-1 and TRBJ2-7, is KAGVTQTPRYLIKTRGQQVTLSCSPISGHRSVSWYQQTPGQGLQFLFEYFSETQRNKGNFPGRFSGRQFSNSRSEMNVSTLELGDSALYLCASSLGTSGSYEQYFGPGTRLTVT.

The CDR3 DNA reads TGTGCCTGGAGTGCGGGGATGGGTCGCGAGCAGTACTTC. Translated, it gives CAWSAGMGREQYF. The chain has TRBV30 and TRBJ2-7, with a weak D call TRBD2 (5 bases). V lost 1 base to trimming and J lost 6 bases, with 13 bases between them. Germline CDR1 GTSNPN, CDR2 SVGIG (reference sequence). This CDR3 spans 13 amino acids.

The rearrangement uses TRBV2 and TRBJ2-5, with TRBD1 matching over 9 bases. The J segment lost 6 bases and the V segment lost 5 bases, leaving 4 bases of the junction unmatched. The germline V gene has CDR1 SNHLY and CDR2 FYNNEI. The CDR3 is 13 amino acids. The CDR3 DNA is TGTGCCAGCAGTTCAGGGACAGGGAAGACCCAGTACTTC. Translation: CASSSGTGKTQYF.

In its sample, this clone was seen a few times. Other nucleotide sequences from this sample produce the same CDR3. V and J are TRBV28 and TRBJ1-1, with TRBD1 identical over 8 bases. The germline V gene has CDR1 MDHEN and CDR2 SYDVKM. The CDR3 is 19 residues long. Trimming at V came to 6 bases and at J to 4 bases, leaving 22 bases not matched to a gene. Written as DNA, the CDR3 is TGTGCCAGCAGAGTGGACAGGGCTCGGAAATCGGTAACAGGCACTGAAGCTTTCTTT. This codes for CASRVDRARKSVTGTEAFF.

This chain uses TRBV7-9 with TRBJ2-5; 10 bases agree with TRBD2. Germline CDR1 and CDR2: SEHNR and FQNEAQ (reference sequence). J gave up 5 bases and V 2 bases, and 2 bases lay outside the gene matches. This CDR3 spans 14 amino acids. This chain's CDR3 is CASSLLAGVETQYF. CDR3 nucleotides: TGTGCCAGCAGCTTACTAGCGGGAGTTGAGACCCAGTACTTC.

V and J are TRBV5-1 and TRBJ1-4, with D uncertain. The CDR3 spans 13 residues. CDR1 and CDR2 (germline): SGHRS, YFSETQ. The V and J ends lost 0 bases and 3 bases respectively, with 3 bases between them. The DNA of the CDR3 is TGCGCCAGCAGCTTGGGCGCTAATGAAAAACTGTTTTTT. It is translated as CASSLGANEKLFF.

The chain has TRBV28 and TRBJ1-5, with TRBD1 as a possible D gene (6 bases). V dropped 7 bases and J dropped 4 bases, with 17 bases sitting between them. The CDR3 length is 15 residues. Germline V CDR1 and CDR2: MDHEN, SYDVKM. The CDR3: CASIPPGAGNQPQHF. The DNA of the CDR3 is TGTGCCAGCATCCCCCCGGGGGCTGGGAATCAGCCCCAGCATTTT.

In DNA, the CDR3 is TGTGCCAGCAGTTCCCACGGGACAGGGGGAGGCTATGGCTACACCTTC. It codes for CASSSHGTGGGYGYTF. V usage is TRBV28 and J usage is TRBJ1-2, with 11 bases fitting TRBD1. Trimming removed 4 bases from V and 4 bases from J; junction bases left unmatched: 8. Germline CDR1 MDHEN, CDR2 SYDVKM. This CDR3 is built from 16 residues.

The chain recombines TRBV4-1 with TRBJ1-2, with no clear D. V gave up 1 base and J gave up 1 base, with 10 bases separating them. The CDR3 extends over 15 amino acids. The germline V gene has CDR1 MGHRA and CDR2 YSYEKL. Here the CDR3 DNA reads TGCGCCAGCAGCCAAGGTCCATTACTTAACTATGGCTACACCTTC. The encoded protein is CASSQGPLLNYGYTF.

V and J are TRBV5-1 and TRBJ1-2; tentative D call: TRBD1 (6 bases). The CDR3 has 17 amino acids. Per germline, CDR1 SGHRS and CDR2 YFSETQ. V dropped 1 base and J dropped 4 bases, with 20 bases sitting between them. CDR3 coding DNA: TGCGCCAGCAGCTTGAGGTCAGGGGTAAGGGAGACCTATGGCTACACCTTC. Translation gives CASSLRSGVRETYGYTF.

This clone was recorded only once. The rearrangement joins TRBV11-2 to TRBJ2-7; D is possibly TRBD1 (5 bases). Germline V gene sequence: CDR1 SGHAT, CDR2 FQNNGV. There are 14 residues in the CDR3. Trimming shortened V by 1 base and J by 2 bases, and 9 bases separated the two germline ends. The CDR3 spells CASSLGQRAYEQYF. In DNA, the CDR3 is TGTGCCAGCAGCTTAGGACAGCGAGCCTACGAGCAGTACTTC. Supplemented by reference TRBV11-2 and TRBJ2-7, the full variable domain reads EAGVAQSPRYKIIEKRQSVAFWCNPISGHATLYWYQQILGQGPKLLIQFQNNGVVDDSQLPKDRFSAERLKGVDSTLKIQPAKLEDSAVYLCASSLGQRAYEQYFGPGTRLTVT.

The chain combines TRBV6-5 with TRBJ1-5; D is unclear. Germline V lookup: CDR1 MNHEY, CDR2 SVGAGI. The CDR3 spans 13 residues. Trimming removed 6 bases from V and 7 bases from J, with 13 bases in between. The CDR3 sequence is CASRPGRRQPQHF. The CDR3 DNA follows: TGTGCCAGCAGACCCGGGCGTAGGCAGCCCCAGCATTTT.

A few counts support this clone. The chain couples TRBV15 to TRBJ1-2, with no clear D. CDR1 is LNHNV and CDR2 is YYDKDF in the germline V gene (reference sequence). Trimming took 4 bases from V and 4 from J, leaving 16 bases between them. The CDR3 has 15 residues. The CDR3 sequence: CATSTPRSGVYGYTF. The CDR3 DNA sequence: TGTGCCACCAGCACCCCAAGGTCAGGTGTCTATGGCTACACCTTC.

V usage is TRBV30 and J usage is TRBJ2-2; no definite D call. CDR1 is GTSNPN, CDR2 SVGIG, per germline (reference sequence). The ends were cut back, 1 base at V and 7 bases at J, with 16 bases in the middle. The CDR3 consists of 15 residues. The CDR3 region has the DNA TGTGCCTGGAGTGCCATCGGGCAGACCGGCGGGGAGCTGTTTTTT. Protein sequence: CAWSAIGQTGGELFF.

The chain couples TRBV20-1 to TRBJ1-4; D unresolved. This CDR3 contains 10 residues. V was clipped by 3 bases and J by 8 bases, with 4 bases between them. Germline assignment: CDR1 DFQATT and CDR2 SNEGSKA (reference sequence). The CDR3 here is CSAREEKLFF. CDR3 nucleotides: TGCAGTGCTAGGGAGGAAAAACTGTTTTTT.

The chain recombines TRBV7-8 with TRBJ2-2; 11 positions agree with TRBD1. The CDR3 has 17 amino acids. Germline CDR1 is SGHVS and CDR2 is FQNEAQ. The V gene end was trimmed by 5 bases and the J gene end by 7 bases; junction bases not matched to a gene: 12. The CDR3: CASSKHSGTGGVGELFF. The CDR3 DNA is TGTGCCAGCAGCAAACATTCCGGGACAGGGGGAGTCGGGGAGCTGTTTTTT.

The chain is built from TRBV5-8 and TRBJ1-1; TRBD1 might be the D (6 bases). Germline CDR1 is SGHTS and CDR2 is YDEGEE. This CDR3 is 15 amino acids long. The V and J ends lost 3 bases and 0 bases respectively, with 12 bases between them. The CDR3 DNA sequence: TGTGCCAGCAGCTCGGACAGCCGGCTGAACACTGAAGCTTTCTTT. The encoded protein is CASSSDSRLNTEAFF.

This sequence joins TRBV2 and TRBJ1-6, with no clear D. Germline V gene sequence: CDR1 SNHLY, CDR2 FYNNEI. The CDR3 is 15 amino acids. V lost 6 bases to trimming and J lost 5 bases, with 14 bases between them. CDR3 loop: CASSPAGGNNSPLHF. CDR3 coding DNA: TGTGCCAGCAGCCCTGCAGGTGGAAATAATTCACCCCTCCACTTT. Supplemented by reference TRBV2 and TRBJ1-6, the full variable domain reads EPEVTQTPSHQVTQMGQEVILRCVPISNHLYFYWYRQILGQKVEFLVSFYNNEISEKSEIFDDQFSVERPDGSNFTLKIRSTKLEDSAMYFCASSPAGGNNSPLHFGNGTRLTVT.

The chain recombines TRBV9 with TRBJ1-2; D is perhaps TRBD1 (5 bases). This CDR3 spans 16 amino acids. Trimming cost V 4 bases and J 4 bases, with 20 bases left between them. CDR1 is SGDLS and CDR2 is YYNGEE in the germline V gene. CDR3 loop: CASSPRPGTAFYGYTF. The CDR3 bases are TGTGCCAGCAGCCCCCGTCCCGGGACCGCCTTCTATGGCTACACCTTC. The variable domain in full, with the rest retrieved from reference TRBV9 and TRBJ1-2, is DSGVTQTPKHLITATGQRVTLRCSPRSGDLSVYWYQQSLDQGLQFLIQYYNGEERAKGNILERFSAQQFPDLHSELNLSSLELGDSALYFCASSPRPGTAFYGYTFGSGTRLTVV.

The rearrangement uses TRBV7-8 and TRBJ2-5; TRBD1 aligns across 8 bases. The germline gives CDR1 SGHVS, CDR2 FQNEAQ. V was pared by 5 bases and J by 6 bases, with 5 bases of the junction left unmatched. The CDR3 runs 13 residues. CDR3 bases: TGTGCCAGCAGCCACGACAGGGGTCAGACCCAGTACTTC. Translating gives CASSHDRGQTQYF.

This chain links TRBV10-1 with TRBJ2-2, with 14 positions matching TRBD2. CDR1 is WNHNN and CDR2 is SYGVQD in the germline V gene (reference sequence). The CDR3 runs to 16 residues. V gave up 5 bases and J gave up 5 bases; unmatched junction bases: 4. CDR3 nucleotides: TGCGCCAGCAGTCTCCGGACTAGCGGGGGGACCGGGGAGCTGTTTTTT. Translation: CASSLRTSGGTGELFF.

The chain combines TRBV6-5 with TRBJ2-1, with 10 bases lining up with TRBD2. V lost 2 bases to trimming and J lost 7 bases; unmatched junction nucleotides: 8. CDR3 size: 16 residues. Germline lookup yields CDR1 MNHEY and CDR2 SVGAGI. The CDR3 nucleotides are TGTGCCAGCAGTTACGGGAGCGGGGGGGCAAAAAATGAGCAGTTCTTC. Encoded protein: CASSYGSGGAKNEQFF.

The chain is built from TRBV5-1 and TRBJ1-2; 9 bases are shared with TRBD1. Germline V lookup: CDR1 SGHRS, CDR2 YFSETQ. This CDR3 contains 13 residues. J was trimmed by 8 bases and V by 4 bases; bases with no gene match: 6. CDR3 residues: CASSLGQGEGYTF. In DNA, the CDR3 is TGCGCCAGCAGCCTGGGACAGGGTGAGGGCTACACCTTC.

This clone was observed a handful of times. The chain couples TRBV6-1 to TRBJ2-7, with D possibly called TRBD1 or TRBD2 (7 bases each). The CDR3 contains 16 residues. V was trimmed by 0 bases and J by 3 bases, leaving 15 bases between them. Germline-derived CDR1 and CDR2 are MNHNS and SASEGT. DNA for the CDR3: TGTGCCAGCAGTGAAGCCGGAGGCAGGGGGGGCTACGAGCAGTACTTC. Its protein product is CASSEAGGRGGYEQYF.